This is a list of T cell receptor beta chains from one sample in a study of technical replicates of blood from a handful of donors. Sequencing was performed with immunoSEQ multiplex PCR; in TCRdb, only in-frame clones are kept and a portion is missing. The sample records roughly 59,000 clones, about 86% being singletons. The sequencing input was PBMCs. Every receptor here comes from a human donor in good health. Some clones in this sample may be carry-over from other donors' samples. Each CDR3 is given with its conserved first and last residue. A D gene is named only where the DNA matches it firmly. Clone size appears in some rows only: once, few, many, or a class for an expanded clone.

abundance: .; d_gene: .; v_gene: TRBV7-2; j_gene: TRBJ1-5; CDR3aa: CASEPGGGSNQPQHF; CDR3nt: TGTGCCAGCGAACCGGGGGGCGGTAGCAATCAGCCCCAGCATTTT
abundance: .; d_gene: TRBD2; v_gene: TRBV7-9; j_gene: TRBJ2-3; CDR3aa: CASSLNGGTTDTQYF; CDR3nt: TGTGCCAGCAGCTTAAACGGGGGGACCACAGATACGCAGTATTTT
abundance: once; d_gene: TRBD2; v_gene: TRBV4-2; j_gene: TRBJ2-5; CDR3aa: CASSPGLAGGPETQYF; CDR3nt: TGTGCCAGCAGCCCCGGACTAGCGGGGGGGCCAGAGACCCAGTACTTC
abundance: once; d_gene: TRBD2; v_gene: TRBV11-2; j_gene: TRBJ2-5; CDR3aa: CASSLGLAGVGETQYF; CDR3nt: TGTGCCAGCAGCTTAGGACTAGCGGGAGTAGGGGAGACCCAGTACTTC
abundance: once; d_gene: TRBD2; v_gene: TRBV5-1; j_gene: TRBJ2-2; CDR3aa: CASSQTSGSSNTGELFF; CDR3nt: TGCGCCAGCAGCCAGACTAGCGGGAGTTCGAACACCGGGGAGCTGTTTTTT
abundance: .; d_gene: .; v_gene: TRBV7-2; j_gene: TRBJ2-7; CDR3aa: CASSLPGQSEQYF; CDR3nt: TGTGCCAGCAGCTTACCGGGACAATCCGAGCAGTACTTC
abundance: .; d_gene: TRBD1; v_gene: TRBV7-9; j_gene: TRBJ2-1; CDR3aa: CASSQTRGMNEQFF; CDR3nt: TGTGCCAGCAGCCAAACCAGGGGGATGAATGAGCAGTTCTTC
abundance: .; d_gene: .; v_gene: TRBV2; j_gene: TRBJ2-2; CDR3aa: CASSEAGFGENTGELFF; CDR3nt: TGTGCCAGCAGTGAAGCGGGGTTCGGGGAAAACACCGGGGAGCTGTTTTTT
abundance: .; d_gene: .; v_gene: TRBV7-2; j_gene: TRBJ1-1; CDR3aa: CASSPTQLNTEAFF; CDR3nt: TGTGCCAGCAGCCCGACACAATTGAACACTGAAGCTTTCTTT
abundance: .; d_gene: TRBD2; v_gene: TRBV29-1; j_gene: TRBJ2-3; CDR3aa: CSVGAAGGGVTQYF; CDR3nt: TGCAGCGTTGGGGCAGCGGGGGGGGGTGTTACGCAGTATTTT
abundance: .; d_gene: .; v_gene: TRBV18; j_gene: TRBJ1-1; CDR3aa: CASSPGHEAFF; CDR3nt: TGTGCCAGCTCCCCAGGGCATGAAGCTTTCTTT
abundance: .; d_gene: TRBD1; v_gene: TRBV19; j_gene: TRBJ2-2; CDR3aa: CASRQGASTGELFF; CDR3nt: TGTGCCAGTCGACAGGGGGCGAGCACCGGGGAGCTGTTTTTT
abundance: .; d_gene: TRBD2; v_gene: TRBV6-4; j_gene: TRBJ2-2; CDR3aa: CASSDSLLAGFNTGELFF; CDR3nt: TGTGCCAGCAGTGACTCGTTGCTAGCGGGATTTAACACCGGGGAGCTGTTTTTT
abundance: .; d_gene: .; v_gene: TRBV4-1; j_gene: TRBJ2-4; CDR3aa: CASSQEPSVSGKNIQYF; CDR3nt: TGCGCCAGCAGCCAAGAACCTAGCGTCTCCGGGAAAAACATTCAGTACTTC
abundance: .; d_gene: .; v_gene: TRBV7-3; j_gene: TRBJ1-6; CDR3aa: CASSPGLGLSSYNSPLHF; CDR3nt: TGTGCCAGCAGCCCTGGACTGGGTTTAAGCTCCTATAATTCACCCCTCCACTTT
abundance: .; d_gene: .; v_gene: TRBV29-1; j_gene: TRBJ2-3; CDR3aa: CSVETGEGTDTQYF; CDR3nt: TGCAGCGTTGAAACGGGAGAGGGCACAGATACGCAGTATTTT
abundance: .; d_gene: TRBD1; v_gene: TRBV2; j_gene: TRBJ1-1; CDR3aa: CASTPGGLNTEAFF; CDR3nt: TGTGCCAGCACCCCAGGGGGTTTGAACACTGAAGCTTTCTTT
abundance: .; d_gene: TRBD2; v_gene: TRBV15; j_gene: TRBJ2-7; CDR3aa: CATSRGLAGGYEQYF; CDR3nt: TGTGCCACCAGCAGGGGACTAGCGGGAGGCTACGAGCAGTACTTC
abundance: once; d_gene: .; v_gene: TRBV6-5; j_gene: TRBJ2-2; CDR3aa: CASSYSGVVWAGELFF; CDR3nt: TGTGCCAGCAGTTACTCGGGAGTGGTCTGGGCCGGGGAGCTGTTTTTT
abundance: .; d_gene: TRBD2; v_gene: TRBV9; j_gene: TRBJ2-3; CDR3aa: CASSVGGLADDTQYF; CDR3nt: TGTGCCAGCAGCGTAGGTGGTCTAGCGGACGATACGCAGTATTTT
abundance: once; d_gene: .; v_gene: TRBV5-6; j_gene: TRBJ1-2; CDR3aa: CASSFNDRNRDGYTF; CDR3nt: TGTGCCAGCAGCTTCAACGACAGAAATAGGGATGGCTACACCTTC
abundance: .; d_gene: TRBD1; v_gene: TRBV7-2; j_gene: TRBJ2-4; CDR3aa: CASSLTGGGTKNIQYF; CDR3nt: TGTGCCAGCAGCCTGACAGGGGGCGGGACCAAAAACATTCAGTACTTC
abundance: .; d_gene: .; v_gene: TRBV7-8; j_gene: TRBJ2-1; CDR3aa: CASSPELRYDEQFF; CDR3nt: TGTGCCAGCAGCCCCGAGTTGCGATACGATGAGCAGTTCTTC
abundance: .; d_gene: .; v_gene: TRBV30; j_gene: TRBJ2-1; CDR3aa: CAWDLRNNEQFF; CDR3nt: TGTGCCTGGGACTTACGAAACAATGAGCAGTTCTTC
abundance: .; d_gene: TRBD1; v_gene: TRBV11-2; j_gene: TRBJ2-5; CDR3aa: CASSLIRQGPETQYF; CDR3nt: TGTGCCAGCAGCTTAATTAGACAGGGCCCAGAGACCCAGTACTTC
abundance: .; d_gene: .; v_gene: TRBV27; j_gene: TRBJ1-1; CDR3aa: CASSRGYMNTEAFF; CDR3nt: TGTGCCAGCAGTCGAGGGTACATGAACACTGAAGCTTTCTTT
abundance: .; d_gene: TRBD2; v_gene: TRBV4-2; j_gene: TRBJ2-7; CDR3aa: CASSHLGAGGLVGYEQYF; CDR3nt: TGTGCCAGCAGCCACCTAGGAGCGGGAGGGCTGGTCGGCTACGAGCAGTACTTC
abundance: .; d_gene: TRBD1; v_gene: TRBV5-1; j_gene: TRBJ1-1; CDR3aa: CASSPVAGGTEAFF; CDR3nt: TGCGCCAGCAGCCCCGTGGCAGGGGGCACTGAAGCTTTCTTT
abundance: few; d_gene: .; v_gene: TRBV11-2; j_gene: TRBJ1-6; CDR3aa: CASSSPTGHSPLHF; CDR3nt: TGTGCCAGCAGCTCCCCCACAGGGCACTCACCCCTCCACTTT
abundance: .; d_gene: TRBD2; v_gene: TRBV11-1; j_gene: TRBJ2-7; CDR3aa: CASSSGSTSGIYEQYF; CDR3nt: TGTGCCAGCAGCTCAGGCTCGACTAGCGGGATCTACGAGCAGTACTTC
abundance: .; d_gene: TRBD1; v_gene: TRBV6-5; j_gene: TRBJ1-2; CDR3aa: CASSYTRTGYGYGYTF; CDR3nt: TGTGCCAGCAGTTACACTAGGACAGGGTATGGCTATGGCTACACCTTC
abundance: .; d_gene: .; v_gene: TRBV7-9; j_gene: TRBJ2-7; CDR3aa: CASSSMRLAENYEQYF; CDR3nt: TGTGCCAGCAGCTCCATGCGTCTGGCGGAGAACTACGAGCAGTACTTC
abundance: .; d_gene: .; v_gene: TRBV18; j_gene: TRBJ1-4; CDR3aa: CASSPVPIGVGEKLFF; CDR3nt: TGTGCCAGCTCACCTGTTCCGATAGGGGTCGGTGAAAAACTGTTTTTT
abundance: .; d_gene: TRBD1; v_gene: TRBV7-2; j_gene: TRBJ1-2; CDR3aa: CASSLGPGTGNYGYTF; CDR3nt: TGTGCCAGCAGCTTAGGTCCCGGGACAGGAAACTATGGCTACACCTTC
abundance: once; d_gene: .; v_gene: TRBV28; j_gene: TRBJ1-1; CDR3aa: CASSKQGLGTEAFF; CDR3nt: TGTGCCAGCAGTAAACAGGGATTGGGCACTGAAGCTTTCTTT
abundance: .; d_gene: .; v_gene: TRBV2; j_gene: TRBJ2-2; CDR3aa: CASRRWQNTGELFF; CDR3nt: TGTGCCAGCAGGAGGTGGCAAAACACCGGGGAGCTGTTTTTT
abundance: .; d_gene: .; v_gene: TRBV7-2; j_gene: TRBJ2-2; CDR3aa: CASSLVVADTGELFF; CDR3nt: TGTGCCAGCAGCTTAGTCGTAGCGGACACCGGGGAGCTGTTTTTT
abundance: once; d_gene: TRBD1; v_gene: TRBV2; j_gene: TRBJ2-7; CDR3aa: CASSERGTGGLYEQYF; CDR3nt: TGTGCCAGCAGTGAAAGGGGGACAGGGGGTCTCTACGAGCAGTACTTC
abundance: .; d_gene: TRBD2; v_gene: TRBV5-1; j_gene: TRBJ2-7; CDR3aa: CASSPGLAGAYGEQYF; CDR3nt: TGCGCCAGCAGCCCCGGACTAGCGGGGGCGTACGGAGAGCAGTACTTC
abundance: .; d_gene: .; v_gene: TRBV2; j_gene: TRBJ2-1; CDR3aa: CASRRAGYNEQFF; CDR3nt: TGTGCCAGCAGGCGGGCAGGATACAATGAGCAGTTCTTC
abundance: .; d_gene: TRBD2; v_gene: TRBV4-2; j_gene: TRBJ2-1; CDR3aa: CASSQRGGAIKEQFF; CDR3nt: TGTGCCAGCAGCCAACGGGGGGGTGCTATAAAAGAGCAGTTCTTC